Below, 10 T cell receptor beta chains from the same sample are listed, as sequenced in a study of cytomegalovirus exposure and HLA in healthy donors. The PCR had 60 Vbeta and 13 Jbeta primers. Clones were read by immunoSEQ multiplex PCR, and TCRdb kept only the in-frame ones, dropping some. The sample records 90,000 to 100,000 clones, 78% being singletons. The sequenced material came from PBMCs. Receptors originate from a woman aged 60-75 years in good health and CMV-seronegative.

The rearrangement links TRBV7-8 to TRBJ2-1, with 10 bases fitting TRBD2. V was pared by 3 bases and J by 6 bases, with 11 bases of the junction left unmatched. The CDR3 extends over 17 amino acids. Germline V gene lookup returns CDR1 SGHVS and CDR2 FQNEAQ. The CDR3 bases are TGTGCCAGCAGCTTCCTTGAGCGGGAGGGCCGCGGCAATGAGCAGTTCTTC. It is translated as CASSFLEREGRGNEQFF.

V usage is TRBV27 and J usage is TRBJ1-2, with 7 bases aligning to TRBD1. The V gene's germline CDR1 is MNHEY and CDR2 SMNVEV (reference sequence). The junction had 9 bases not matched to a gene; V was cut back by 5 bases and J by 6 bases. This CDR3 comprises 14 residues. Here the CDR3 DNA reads TGTGCCAGCAGTCCTGGGACAGCCCGCGATGGCTACACCTTC. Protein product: CASSPGTARDGYTF.

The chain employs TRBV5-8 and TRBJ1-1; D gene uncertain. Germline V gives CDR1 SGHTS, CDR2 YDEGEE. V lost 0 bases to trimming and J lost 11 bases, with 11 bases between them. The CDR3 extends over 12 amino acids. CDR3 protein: CASSLVRVRAFF. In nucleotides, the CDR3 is TGTGCCAGCAGCTTGGTTCGGGTAAGGGCTTTCTTT.

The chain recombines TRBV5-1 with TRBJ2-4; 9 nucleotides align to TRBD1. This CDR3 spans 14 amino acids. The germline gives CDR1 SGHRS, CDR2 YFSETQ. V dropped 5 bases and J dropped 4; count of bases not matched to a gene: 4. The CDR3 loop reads CASRLGTGKNIQYF. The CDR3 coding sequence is TGCGCCAGCAGACTCGGGACAGGGAAAAACATTCAGTACTTC.

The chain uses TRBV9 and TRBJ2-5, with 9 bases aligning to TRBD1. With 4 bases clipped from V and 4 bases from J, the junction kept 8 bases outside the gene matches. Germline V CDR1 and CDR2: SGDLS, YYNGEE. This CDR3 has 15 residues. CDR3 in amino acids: CASSLRDRVTETQYF. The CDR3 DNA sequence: TGTGCCAGCAGCCTACGGGACAGGGTAACAGAGACCCAGTACTTC.

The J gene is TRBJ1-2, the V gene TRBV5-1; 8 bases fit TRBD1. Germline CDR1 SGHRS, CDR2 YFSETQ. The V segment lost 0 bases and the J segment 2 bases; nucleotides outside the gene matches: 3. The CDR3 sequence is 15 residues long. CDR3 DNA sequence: TGCGCCAGCAGCTTGGGAGGACAGGGAAACTATGGCTACACCTTC. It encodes CASSLGGQGNYGYTF.

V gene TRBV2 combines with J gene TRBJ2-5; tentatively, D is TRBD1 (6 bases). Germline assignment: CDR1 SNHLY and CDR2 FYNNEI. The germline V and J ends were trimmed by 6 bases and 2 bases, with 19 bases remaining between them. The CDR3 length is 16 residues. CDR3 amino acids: CASRGFGETGQETQYF. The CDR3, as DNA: TGTGCCAGCAGGGGATTTGGGGAGACAGGACAAGAGACCCAGTACTTC.

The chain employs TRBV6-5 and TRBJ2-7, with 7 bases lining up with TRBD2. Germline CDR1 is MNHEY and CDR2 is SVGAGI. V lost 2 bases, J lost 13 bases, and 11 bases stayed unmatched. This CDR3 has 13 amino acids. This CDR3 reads CASSYPGGGDKYF. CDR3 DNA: TGTGCCAGCAGTTACCCCGGTGGGGGGGATAAATACTTC.

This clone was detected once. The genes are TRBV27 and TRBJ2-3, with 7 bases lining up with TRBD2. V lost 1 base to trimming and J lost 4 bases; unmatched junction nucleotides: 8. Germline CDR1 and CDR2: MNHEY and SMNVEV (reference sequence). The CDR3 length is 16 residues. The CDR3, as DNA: TGTGCCAGCAGTTTATACAGCGGGGTAGGACCAGATACGCAGTATTTT. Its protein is CASSLYSGVGPDTQYF.

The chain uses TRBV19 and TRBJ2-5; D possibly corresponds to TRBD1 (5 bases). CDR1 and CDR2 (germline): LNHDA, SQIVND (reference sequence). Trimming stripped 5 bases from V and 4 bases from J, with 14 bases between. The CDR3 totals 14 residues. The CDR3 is CASSPPGQAETQYF. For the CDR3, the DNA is TGTGCCAGTAGTCCCCCAGGGCAGGCAGAGACCCAGTACTTC.